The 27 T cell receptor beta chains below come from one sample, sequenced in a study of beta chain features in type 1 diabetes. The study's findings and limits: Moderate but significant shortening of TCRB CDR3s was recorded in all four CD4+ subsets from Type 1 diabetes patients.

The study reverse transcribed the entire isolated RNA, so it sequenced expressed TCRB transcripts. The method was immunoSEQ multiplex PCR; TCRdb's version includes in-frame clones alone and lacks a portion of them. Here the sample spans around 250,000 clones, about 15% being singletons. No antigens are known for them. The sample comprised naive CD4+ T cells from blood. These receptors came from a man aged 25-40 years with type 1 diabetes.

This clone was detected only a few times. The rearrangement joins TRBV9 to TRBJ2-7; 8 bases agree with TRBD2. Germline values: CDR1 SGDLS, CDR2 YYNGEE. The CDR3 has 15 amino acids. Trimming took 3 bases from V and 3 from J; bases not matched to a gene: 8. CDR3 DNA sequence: TGTGCCAGCAGCGAGTCTAGCGGGCGGTTCTACGAGCAGTACTTC. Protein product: CASSESSGRFYEQYF.

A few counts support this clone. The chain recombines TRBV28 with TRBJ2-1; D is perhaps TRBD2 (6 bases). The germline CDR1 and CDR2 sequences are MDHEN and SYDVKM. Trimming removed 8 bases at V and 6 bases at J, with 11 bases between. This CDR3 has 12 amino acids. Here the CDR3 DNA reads TGTGCCAGCTCGGAGGGAGCCAATGAGCAGTTCTTC. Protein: CASSEGANEQFF.

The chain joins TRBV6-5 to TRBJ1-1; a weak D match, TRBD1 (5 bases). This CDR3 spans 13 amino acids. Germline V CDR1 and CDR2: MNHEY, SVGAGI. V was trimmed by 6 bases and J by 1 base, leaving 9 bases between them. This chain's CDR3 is CASSRGQNTEAFF. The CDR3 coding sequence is TGTGCCAGCAGCCGCGGACAGAACACTGAAGCTTTCTTT.

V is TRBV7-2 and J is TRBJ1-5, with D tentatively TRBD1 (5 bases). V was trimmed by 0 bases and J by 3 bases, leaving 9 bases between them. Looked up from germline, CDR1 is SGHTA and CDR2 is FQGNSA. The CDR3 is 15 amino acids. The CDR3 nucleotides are TGTGCCAGCAGCTTAGCAGGGGCGATCAATCAGCCCCAGCATTTT. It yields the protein CASSLAGAINQPQHF.

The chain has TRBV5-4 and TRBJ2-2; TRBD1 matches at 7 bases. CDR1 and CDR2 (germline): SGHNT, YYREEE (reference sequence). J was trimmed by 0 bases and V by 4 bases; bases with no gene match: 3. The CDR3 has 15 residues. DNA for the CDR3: TGTGCCAGCAGCGCCGGGACAGCGAACACCGGGGAGCTGTTTTTT. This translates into CASSAGTANTGELFF.

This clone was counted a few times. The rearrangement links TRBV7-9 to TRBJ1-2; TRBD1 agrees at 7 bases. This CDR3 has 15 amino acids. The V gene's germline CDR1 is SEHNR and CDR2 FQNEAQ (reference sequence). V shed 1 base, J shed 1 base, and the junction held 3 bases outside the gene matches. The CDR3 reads CASSLGQGDNYGYTF. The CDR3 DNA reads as TGTGCCAGCAGCTTAGGACAGGGTGATAACTATGGCTACACCTTC.

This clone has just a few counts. As DNA, the CDR3 is TGTGCCAGCAGTTACTCCCGGGACAGTCAAGAGACCCAGTACTTC. Protein sequence: CASSYSRDSQETQYF. This chain joins TRBV6-5 and TRBJ2-5; 7 bases match TRBD1. From germline, CDR1 is MNHEY and CDR2 SVGAGI. The CDR3 sequence is 15 residues long. V shed 0 bases, J shed 2 bases, and the junction held 3 bases outside the gene matches.

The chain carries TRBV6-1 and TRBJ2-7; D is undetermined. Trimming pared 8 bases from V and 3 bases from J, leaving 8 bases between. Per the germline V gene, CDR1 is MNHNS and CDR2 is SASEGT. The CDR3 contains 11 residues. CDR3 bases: TGTGCCAGCGGAGTTCACTACGAGCAGTACTTC. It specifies CASGVHYEQYF.

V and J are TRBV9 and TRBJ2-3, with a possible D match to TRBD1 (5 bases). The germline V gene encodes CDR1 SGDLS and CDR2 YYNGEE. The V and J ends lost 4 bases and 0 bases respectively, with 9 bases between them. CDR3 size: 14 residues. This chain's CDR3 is CASSQGWSTDTQYF. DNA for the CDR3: TGTGCCAGCAGCCAGGGATGGAGCACAGATACGCAGTATTTT.

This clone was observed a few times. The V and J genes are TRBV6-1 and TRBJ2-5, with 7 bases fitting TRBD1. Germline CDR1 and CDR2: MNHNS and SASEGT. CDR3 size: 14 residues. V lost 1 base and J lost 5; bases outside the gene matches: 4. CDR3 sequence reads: CASSEVGGRETQYF. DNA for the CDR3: TGTGCCAGCAGTGAAGTAGGGGGCCGGGAGACCCAGTACTTC.

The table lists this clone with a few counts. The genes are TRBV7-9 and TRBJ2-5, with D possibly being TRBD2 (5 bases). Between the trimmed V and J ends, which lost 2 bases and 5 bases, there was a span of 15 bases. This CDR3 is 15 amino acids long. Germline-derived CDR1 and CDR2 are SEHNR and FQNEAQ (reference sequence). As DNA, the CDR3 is TGTGCCAGCAGCTTATCTCTTCTAGCTGGCGAGACCCAGTACTTC. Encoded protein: CASSLSLLAGETQYF.

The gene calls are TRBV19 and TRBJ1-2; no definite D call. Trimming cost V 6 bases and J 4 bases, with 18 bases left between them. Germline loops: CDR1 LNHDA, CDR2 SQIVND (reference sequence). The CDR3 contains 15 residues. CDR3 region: CASRTLGETGYGYTF. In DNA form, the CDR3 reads TGTGCCAGTAGGACCCTCGGAGAAACCGGCTATGGCTACACCTTC.

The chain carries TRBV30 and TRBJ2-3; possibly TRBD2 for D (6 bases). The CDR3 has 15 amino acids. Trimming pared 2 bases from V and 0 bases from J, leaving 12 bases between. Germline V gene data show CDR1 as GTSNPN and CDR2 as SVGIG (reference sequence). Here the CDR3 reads CAWSLAGYSTDTQYF. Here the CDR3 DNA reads TGTGCCTGGAGTTTGGCGGGGTATAGCACAGATACGCAGTATTTT.

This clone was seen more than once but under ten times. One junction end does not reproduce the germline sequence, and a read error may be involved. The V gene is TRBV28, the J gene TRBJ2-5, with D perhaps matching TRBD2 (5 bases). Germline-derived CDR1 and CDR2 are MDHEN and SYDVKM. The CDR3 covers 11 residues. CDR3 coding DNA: TGTGCCAGCAGTGCGAGGGAGATCCCGGACTTC. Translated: CASSAREIPDF.

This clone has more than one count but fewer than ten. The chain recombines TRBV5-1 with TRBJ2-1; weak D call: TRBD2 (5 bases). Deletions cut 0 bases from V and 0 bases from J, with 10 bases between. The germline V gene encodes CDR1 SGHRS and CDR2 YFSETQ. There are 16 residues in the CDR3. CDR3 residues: CASSLDKRSSYNEQFF. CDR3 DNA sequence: TGCGCCAGCAGCTTGGATAAGCGGAGCTCCTACAATGAGCAGTTCTTC.

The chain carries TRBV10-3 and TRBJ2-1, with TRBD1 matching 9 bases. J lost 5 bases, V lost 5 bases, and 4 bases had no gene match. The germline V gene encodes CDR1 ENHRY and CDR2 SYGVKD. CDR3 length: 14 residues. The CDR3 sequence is CAISPTGGHNEQFF. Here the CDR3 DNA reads TGTGCCATCAGTCCGACAGGGGGTCACAATGAGCAGTTCTTC.

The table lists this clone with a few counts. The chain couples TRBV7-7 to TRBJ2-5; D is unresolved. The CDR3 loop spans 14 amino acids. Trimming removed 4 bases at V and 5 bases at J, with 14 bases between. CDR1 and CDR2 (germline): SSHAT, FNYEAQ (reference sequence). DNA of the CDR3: TGTGCCAGCAGCTCCTCCGGGTCGATGGAGACCCAGTACTTC. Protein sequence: CASSSSGSMETQYF.

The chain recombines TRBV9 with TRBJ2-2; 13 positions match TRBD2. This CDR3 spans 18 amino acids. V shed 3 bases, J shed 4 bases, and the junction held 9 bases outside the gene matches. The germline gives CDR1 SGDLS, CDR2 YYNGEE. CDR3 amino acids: CASSEGLAGVEATGELFF. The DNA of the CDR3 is TGTGCCAGCAGCGAAGGACTAGCGGGAGTGGAGGCCACCGGGGAGCTGTTTTTT.

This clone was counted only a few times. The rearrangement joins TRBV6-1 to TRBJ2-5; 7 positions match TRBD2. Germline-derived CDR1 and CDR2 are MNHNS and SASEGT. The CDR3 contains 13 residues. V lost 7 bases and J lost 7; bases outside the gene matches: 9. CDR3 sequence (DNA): TGTGCCAGCACCCGGCCGCCGGGGGGGACCCAGTACTTC. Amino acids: CASTRPPGGTQYF.

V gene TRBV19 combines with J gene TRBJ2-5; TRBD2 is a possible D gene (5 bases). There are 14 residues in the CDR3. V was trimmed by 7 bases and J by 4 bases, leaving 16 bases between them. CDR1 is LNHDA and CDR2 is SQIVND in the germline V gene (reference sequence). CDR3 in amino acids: CASNNLDLGETQYF. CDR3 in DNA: TGTGCCAGTAACAATCTGGACTTGGGAGAGACCCAGTACTTC.

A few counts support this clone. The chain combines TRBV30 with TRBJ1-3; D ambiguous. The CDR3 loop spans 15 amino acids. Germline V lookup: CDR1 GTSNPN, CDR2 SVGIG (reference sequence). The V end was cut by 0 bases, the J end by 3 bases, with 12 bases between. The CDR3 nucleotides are TGTGCCTGGAGTGTACTCGAGGGTCGTGGAAACACCATATATTTT. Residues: CAWSVLEGRGNTIYF. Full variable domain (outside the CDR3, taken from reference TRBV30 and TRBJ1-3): SQTIHQWPATLVQPVGSPLSLECTVEGTSNPNLYWYRQAAGRGLQLLFYSVGIGQISSEVPQNLSASRPQDRQFILSSKKLLLSDSGFYLCAWSVLEGRGNTIYFGEGSWLTVV.

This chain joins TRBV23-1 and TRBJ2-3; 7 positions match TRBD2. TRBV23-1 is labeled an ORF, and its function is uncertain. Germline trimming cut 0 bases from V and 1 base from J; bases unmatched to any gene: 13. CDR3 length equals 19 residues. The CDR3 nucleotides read TGCGCCAGCAGTCAATCGAAGGGGCCCGCGGGGGATCGCACAGATACGCAGTATTTT. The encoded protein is CASSQSKGPAGDRTDTQYF.

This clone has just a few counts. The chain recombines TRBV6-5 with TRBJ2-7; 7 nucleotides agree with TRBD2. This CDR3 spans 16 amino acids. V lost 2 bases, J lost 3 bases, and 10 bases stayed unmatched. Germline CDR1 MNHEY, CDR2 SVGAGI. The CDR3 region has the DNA TGTGCCAGCAGTTACAGCGGGGCTACTGAGATCTACGAGCAGTACTTC. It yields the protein CASSYSGATEIYEQYF.

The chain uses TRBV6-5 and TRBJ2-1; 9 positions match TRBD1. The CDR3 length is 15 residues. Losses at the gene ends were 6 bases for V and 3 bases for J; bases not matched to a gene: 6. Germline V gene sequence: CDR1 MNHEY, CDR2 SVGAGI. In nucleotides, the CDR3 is TGTGCCAGCAGACTAGGACAGGGGCACTACAATGAGCAGTTCTTC. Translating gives CASRLGQGHYNEQFF.

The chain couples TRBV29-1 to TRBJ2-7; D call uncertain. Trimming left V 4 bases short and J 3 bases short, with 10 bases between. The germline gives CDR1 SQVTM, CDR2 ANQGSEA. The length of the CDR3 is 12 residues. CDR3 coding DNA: TGCAGCGTTGGTGAATCCTACTACGAGCAGTACTTC. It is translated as CSVGESYYEQYF.

CDR3 region: CASSQESHRDLGEQYF. Here the CDR3 DNA reads TGCGCCAGCAGCCAAGAATCACACAGAGATTTGGGCGAGCAGTACTTC. The V and J genes are TRBV4-1 and TRBJ2-7; no clear D. V lost 0 bases and J 6 bases, leaving 18 bases between the germline ends. The CDR3 totals 16 residues. In germline, CDR1 is MGHRA, CDR2 YSYEKL.

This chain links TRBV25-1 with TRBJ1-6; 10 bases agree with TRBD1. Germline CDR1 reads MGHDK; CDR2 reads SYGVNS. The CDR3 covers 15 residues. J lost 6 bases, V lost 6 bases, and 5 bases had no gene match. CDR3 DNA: TGTGCCAGCAGCGAAGGACAGGGGGGTAATTCACCCCTCCACTTT. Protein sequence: CASSEGQGGNSPLHF.